The 9 T cell receptor beta chains given below trace back to one sample, sequenced in a study of T-cell reconstitution after alpha-beta-depleted transplantation in children. Unique molecular identifiers were incorporated into the prepared TCRbeta library. TCRdb re-called the PCR reads through MiXCR, storing one row per CDR3 protein. There are about 230,000 distinct CDR3 sequences in the sample; 9.7% occur only once, and approximately 5% lies in the top ten. Here the sequenced sample was PBMCs from the stem cell graft donor, taken from the stem cell graft. These receptors all stem from a human donor who donated a stem cell graft to a child with SCID.

In this sample, this clonotype turned up once. The chain is built from TRBV7-2 and TRBJ1-2; possibly TRBD1 for D (6 bases). The germline V gene encodes CDR1 SGHTA and CDR2 FQGNSA. The CDR3 has 11 residues. Trimming took 8 bases from V and 8 from J, leaving 12 bases between them. In DNA form, the CDR3 reads TGTGCCAGCGTGGGGGGCCGGGGCTACACCTTC. Translated: CASVGGRGYTF.

In its sample, this clonotype was seen many times. V and J are TRBV20-1 and TRBJ1-2; TRBD1 might be the D (5 bases). V lost 5 bases and J 8 bases, leaving 18 bases between the germline ends. This CDR3 has 13 residues. Germline assignment: CDR1 DFQATT and CDR2 SNEGSKA (reference sequence). The CDR3 reads CSAVARRGAGYTF. The CDR3 nucleotides are TGCAGTGCTGTAGCTAGGAGGGGCGCAGGCTACACCTTC.

At least ten counts were recorded for this clonotype. The chain is built from TRBV20-1 and TRBJ1-2; 9 bases match TRBD1. Germline-derived CDR1 and CDR2 are DFQATT and SNEGSKA (reference sequence). The CDR3 is 14 amino acids. V lost 6 bases and J lost 4; bases outside the gene matches: 9. The CDR3: CSAASGTGTYGYTF. The CDR3 bases are TGCAGTGCCGCCTCCGGGACAGGGACCTATGGCTACACCTTC.

In its sample, this clonotype was seen many times. The rearrangement joins TRBV9 to TRBJ2-1, with D perhaps matching TRBD1 (5 bases). The CDR3 contains 14 residues. Trimming cost V 0 bases and J 7 bases, with 11 bases left between them. The germline CDR1 and CDR2 sequences are SGDLS and YYNGEE. CDR3 DNA: TGTGCCAGCAGCGTAGAGTCCAGGGCAAATGAGCAGTTCTTC. Translated: CASSVESRANEQFF.

This clonotype appeared many times. This chain links TRBV30 with TRBJ1-5, with a weak D call TRBD1 (5 bases). Trimming cost V 0 bases and J 5 bases, with 11 bases left between them. The CDR3 runs to 14 residues. In germline, CDR1 is GTSNPN, CDR2 SVGIG (reference sequence). This CDR3 is CAWSVTGGDQPQHF. The CDR3 DNA reads as TGTGCCTGGAGTGTAACCGGGGGGGATCAGCCCCAGCATTTT.

This clonotype came up many times. The chain combines TRBV5-1 with TRBJ2-7; D is undetermined. Deletions cut 0 bases from V and 1 base from J, with 5 bases between. The CDR3 is made up of 13 amino acids. From germline, CDR1 is SGHRS and CDR2 YFSETQ. CDR3 bases: TGCGCCAGCAGCTTGGCCGTGTCCTACGAGCAGTACTTC. This translates into CASSLAVSYEQYF.

This clonotype was recorded at least ten times. The V and J genes are TRBV20-1 and TRBJ1-2; unclear D gene. Trimming removed 6 bases from V and 1 base from J, with 12 bases in between. Per germline, CDR1 DFQATT and CDR2 SNEGSKA (reference sequence). The length of the CDR3 is 13 residues. Here the CDR3 reads CSAAGDDNYGYTF. The CDR3 DNA reads as TGCAGTGCGGCCGGTGACGATAACTATGGCTACACCTTC.

This clonotype was detected ten times or more. The gene calls are TRBV4-2 and TRBJ2-5, with D perhaps matching TRBD1 (6 bases). V gave up 0 bases and J gave up 3 bases, with 11 bases separating them. There are 15 residues in the CDR3. CDR1 is LGHNA and CDR2 is YNFKEQ in the germline V gene. As DNA, the CDR3 is TGTGCCAGCAGCCAAGAAAGGGCAGGGGAAGAGACCCAGTACTTC. This gives the protein CASSQERAGEETQYF.

This clonotype was seen at least ten times. The J gene is TRBJ2-1, the V gene TRBV7-9; 11 bases are a match to TRBD2. The CDR3 contains 17 residues. Germline lookup yields CDR1 SEHNR and CDR2 FQNEAQ (reference sequence). The V segment lost 2 bases and the J segment 3 bases; nucleotides outside the gene matches: 6. Here the CDR3 reads CASSLRLAGGFYNEQFF. In nucleotides, the CDR3 is TGTGCCAGCAGCTTACGGCTAGCGGGGGGATTCTACAATGAGCAGTTCTTC.